Presented here are 20 T cell receptor beta chains from one specimen sequenced in a study of graft-versus-host responses after intestinal transplantation. Assay: immunoSEQ multiplex PCR; the TCRdb copy retains only in-frame clones and omits some. Of around 100,000 clones listed, roughly 90% are singletons. Which antigens these TCRs recognize remains unknown. The input for sequencing was unstimulated CD4+ T cells sorted from spleen or lymph node cells, taken before transplant. These receptors were taken from a human donor who was the organ donor for an intestinal transplant.

The rearrangement links TRBV30 to TRBJ1-2, with 9 bases that match TRBD1. The CDR3 is 13 amino acids. Trimming at V came to 2 bases and at J to 8 bases, leaving 6 bases not matched to a gene. The germline V gene has CDR1 GTSNPN and CDR2 SVGIG (reference sequence). This chain's CDR3 is CAWSPDRGLGYTF. Written as DNA, the CDR3 is TGTGCCTGGAGTCCGGACAGGGGTTTGGGCTACACCTTC. Filled out from reference TRBV30 and TRBJ1-2, the complete variable domain reads SQTIHQWPATLVQPVGSPLSLECTVEGTSNPNLYWYRQAAGRGLQLLFYSVGIGQISSEVPQNLSASRPQDRQFILSSKKLLLSDSGFYLCAWSPDRGLGYTFGSGTRLTVV.

CDR3 amino acids: CASSLKRPGLAANYEQYF. CDR3 DNA: TGTGCCAGCAGCTTAAAGCGACCCGGACTAGCGGCAAATTACGAGCAGTACTTC. The genes are TRBV7-8 and TRBJ2-7; 10 bases agree with TRBD2. CDR1 and CDR2 from the germline V gene are SGHVS and FQNEAQ. The CDR3 has 18 amino acids. J gave up 4 bases and V 2 bases, and 14 bases lay outside the gene matches.

The V gene is TRBV30, the J gene TRBJ2-6; TRBD1 aligns across 11 bases. This CDR3 spans 16 amino acids. The germline gives CDR1 GTSNPN, CDR2 SVGIG (reference sequence). Unmatched junction bases numbered 3, after V lost 5 bases and J lost 0 bases. Written as DNA, the CDR3 is TGTGCCTGGGGACAGGGGGCTCTCTCTGGGGCCAACGTCCTGACTTTC. Encoded protein: CAWGQGALSGANVLTF.

The rearrangement uses TRBV6-1 and TRBJ2-6; perhaps TRBD1 as D (5 bases). CDR1 and CDR2 (germline): MNHNS, SASEGT. The V end was cut by 7 bases, the J end by 0 bases, with 10 bases between. The CDR3 extends over 15 amino acids. This chain's CDR3 is CASTGRASGANVLTF. CDR3 in DNA: TGTGCCAGCACCGGCAGGGCCTCTGGGGCCAACGTCCTGACTTTC.

This chain uses TRBV18 with TRBJ2-1; TRBD1 matches 8 bases. The CDR3 runs to 16 residues. V shed 4 bases, J shed 3 bases, and the junction held 8 bases outside the gene matches. Germline loops: CDR1 KGHSH, CDR2 LQKENI. CDR3 amino acids: CASSRDRGTVYNEQFF. As DNA, the CDR3 is TGTGCCAGCTCACGAGACAGGGGAACGGTCTACAATGAGCAGTTCTTC.

This clone was recorded many times. The chain couples TRBV28 to TRBJ1-2; D gene ambiguous. The CDR3 consists of 14 residues. Germline assignment: CDR1 MDHEN and CDR2 SYDVKM. V dropped 8 bases and J dropped 2 bases, with 15 bases sitting between them. The CDR3 spells CASHGRVRNYGYTF. As DNA, the CDR3 is TGTGCCAGCCATGGAAGGGTGAGGAACTATGGCTACACCTTC.

The chain links TRBV28 to TRBJ2-2; D unclear. Germline CDR1 is MDHEN and CDR2 is SYDVKM. This CDR3 comprises 14 residues. V lost 2 bases and J 7 bases, leaving 11 bases between the germline ends. The CDR3 spells CASSLGLLNGELFF. The CDR3 nucleotides are TGTGCCAGCAGTTTAGGATTATTAAACGGGGAGCTGTTTTTT.

V gene TRBV12-2 combines with J gene TRBJ1-1; the table assigns TRBD1, which was not confirmed against the DNA. TRBV12-2 is listed as a pseudogene. This CDR3 is built from 14 residues. In nucleotides, the CDR3 is TGTGCAAGTCGCTCCAGGGGGCGCGCCTACGGAGCTTTCTTT. Translation gives CASRSRGRAYGAFF.

This chain links TRBV30 with TRBJ1-5; D remains unclear. Trimming left V 0 bases short and J 0 bases short, with 6 bases between. This CDR3 contains 14 residues. Germline V gene lookup returns CDR1 GTSNPN and CDR2 SVGIG (reference sequence). The CDR3, as DNA: TGTGCCTGGAGTGTATCAATTAGCAATCAGCCCCAGCATTTT. This translates into CAWSVSISNQPQHF.

The V gene is TRBV28, the J gene TRBJ1-2; 7 bases fit TRBD1. V dropped 7 bases and J dropped 3; count of bases not matched to a gene: 11. CDR1 is MDHEN and CDR2 is SYDVKM in the germline V gene. CDR3 size: 15 residues. The CDR3 here is CASTLLDRVDYGYTF. Written as DNA, the CDR3 is TGTGCCAGCACCCTATTAGACAGGGTTGACTATGGCTACACCTTC.

The J gene is TRBJ2-7, the V gene TRBV19, with 9 positions matching TRBD1. V was clipped by 5 bases and J by 0 bases; unmatched bases: 11. The CDR3 is 17 residues long. CDR1 is LNHDA, CDR2 SQIVND, per germline (reference sequence). In DNA form, the CDR3 reads TGTGCCAGTAGTCGGGCCTTTAGACAGGGGGTCTCCTACGAGCAGTACTTC. Amino acid sequence: CASSRAFRQGVSYEQYF.

To note about this clone: The same CDR3 also results from other DNA sequences found in this sample. The V and J genes are TRBV10-3 and TRBJ1-5; D not resolved. The ends were cut back, 0 bases at V and 2 bases at J, with 8 bases in the middle. Germline V gene lookup returns CDR1 ENHRY and CDR2 SYGVKD. This CDR3 is built from 15 residues. This chain's CDR3 is CAISESGGGNQPQHF. CDR3 sequence (DNA): TGTGCCATCAGTGAGTCGGGTGGAGGCAATCAGCCCCAGCATTTT.

The sample holds one count of this clone. The chain couples TRBV27 to TRBJ1-2, with TRBD1 matching over 7 bases. Germline CDR1 is MNHEY and CDR2 is SMNVEV (reference sequence). The V segment lost 2 bases and the J segment 5 bases; nucleotides outside the gene matches: 5. The CDR3 spans 14 residues. The CDR3 sequence is CASSLGRGEYGYTF. The CDR3 region has the DNA TGTGCCAGCAGTTTAGGCAGGGGGGAGTATGGCTACACCTTC.

This chain links TRBV9 with TRBJ1-1, with TRBD1 identical over 9 bases. The CDR3 extends over 16 amino acids. V was clipped by 0 bases and J by 4 bases; unmatched bases: 7. Germline CDR1 SGDLS, CDR2 YYNGEE. The CDR3 nucleotides are TGTGCCAGCAGCGTAGAATCCGGGACAGGGTCCACTGAAGCTTTCTTT. This translates into CASSVESGTGSTEAFF.

The gene calls are TRBV5-6 and TRBJ2-6; 10 nucleotides match TRBD1. The CDR3 covers 16 residues. CDR1 is SGHDT and CDR2 is YYEEEE in the germline V gene. V lost 4 bases, J lost 2 bases, and 3 bases stayed unmatched. The DNA of the CDR3 is TGTGCCAGCAGCCTGACAGGGGGCGCTGGGGCCAACGTCCTGACTTTC. This sequence encodes CASSLTGGAGANVLTF.

The chain links TRBV19 to TRBJ2-7; 9 nucleotides line up with TRBD2. This CDR3 has 15 residues. Germline V lookup: CDR1 LNHDA, CDR2 SQIVND (reference sequence). Germline trimming cut 3 bases from V and 1 base from J; bases unmatched to any gene: 4. The CDR3 protein is CASSIASGESYEQYF. The CDR3 coding sequence is TGTGCCAGTAGTATTGCTAGCGGGGAATCCTACGAGCAGTACTTC.

This clone was seen a handful of times. The chain has TRBV7-6 and TRBJ2-7; perhaps TRBD1 as D (5 bases). V lost 1 base, J lost 0 bases, and 10 bases lay in between. The length of the CDR3 is 15 residues. CDR1 and CDR2 from the germline V gene are SGHVS and FNYEAQ. CDR3 in amino acids: CASSLGGASSYEQYF. The DNA for the CDR3 is TGTGCCAGCAGCTTAGGGGGCGCGAGCTCCTACGAGCAGTACTTC.

The chain joins TRBV9 to TRBJ1-3; D call uncertain. Germline-derived CDR1 and CDR2 are SGDLS and YYNGEE. The CDR3 loop spans 14 amino acids. The V end lost 3 bases, the J end lost 2 bases, and 9 bases lay between the germline ends. Here the CDR3 reads CASSALSAGNTIYF. CDR3 bases: TGTGCCAGCAGCGCCCTTTCGGCTGGAAACACCATATATTTT. Using reference TRBV9 and TRBJ1-3 for the parts outside the CDR3, the full variable domain is DSGVTQTPKHLITATGQRVTLRCSPRSGDLSVYWYQQSLDQGLQFLIQYYNGEERAKGNILERFSAQQFPDLHSELNLSSLELGDSALYFCASSALSAGNTIYFGEGSWLTVV.

This sequence joins TRBV29-1 and TRBJ2-1; a possible D gene is TRBD2 (6 bases). Germline lookup yields CDR1 SQVTM and CDR2 ANQGSEA. With 6 bases removed from V and 4 bases from J, the gap between germline ends came to 13 bases. The CDR3 length is 13 residues. This CDR3 is CSVQGRQYNEQFF. The CDR3 bases are TGCAGCGTCCAAGGGAGGCAGTACAATGAGCAGTTCTTC.

The V gene is TRBV5-1, the J gene TRBJ2-3; a weak D match, TRBD2 (5 bases). V was cut by 4 bases and J by 2 bases, with 8 bases left in between. The CDR3 covers 13 residues. The germline gives CDR1 SGHRS, CDR2 YFSETQ. CDR3 sequence (DNA): TGCGCCAGCAGCCAAGGACTCACAGATACGCAGTATTTT. Translating gives CASSQGLTDTQYF. Combining the CDR3 with reference TRBV5-1 and TRBJ2-3 gives the whole variable domain KAGVTQTPRYLIKTRGQQVTLSCSPISGHRSVSWYQQTPGQGLQFLFEYFSETQRNKGNFPGRFSGRQFSNSRSEMNVSTLELGDSALYLCASSQGLTDTQYFGPGTRLTVL.